This is a list of T cell receptor beta chains from one sample in a study of T cell responses to AZD1222 COVID-19 vaccine. The assay was immunoSEQ multiplex PCR, and TCRdb's table has in-frame clones only and misses some. The data hold 130,000 to 150,000 clones, with roughly 90% observed a single time. Here the sequenced sample was peripheral blood, taken on day 0 of AZD1222 vaccination. Receptor source: an adult in good health. Each CDR3 is given with its conserved first and last residue. D genes are given only for firm matches. Clone size is not always given. Where it is, it says once, few, many or a class for expanded clones.

TRBV6-2/TRBV6-3	TRBJ2-4	NA	NA	CASSSVDFAKNIQYF	TGTGCCAGCAGCTCCGTAGACTTCGCCAAAAACATTCAGTACTTC
TRBV3-1/TRBV3-2	TRBJ1-3	NA	NA	CASSQDVRVSGNTIYF	TGTGCCAGCAGCCAAGATGTAAGGGTCTCTGGAAACACCATATATTTT
TRBV19	TRBJ2-1	TRBD2	few	CASSIDLTSGVYSRQFF	TGTGCCAGTAGTATAGATCTCACTAGCGGGGTTTATTCGCGGCAGTTCTTC
TRBV11-2	TRBJ1-4	NA	NA	CASSRIGEKGEKLFF	TGTGCCAGCAGCCGAATAGGGGAAAAGGGTGAAAAACTGTTTTTT
TRBV10-3	TRBJ1-2	NA	NA	CAIGAIRQGYTF	TGTGCCATCGGGGCCATTCGCCAAGGCTACACCTTC
TRBV5-6	TRBJ2-1	NA	NA	CASSPGVREQFF	TGTGCCAGCAGCCCTGGGGTCCGGGAGCAGTTCTTC
TRBV18	TRBJ1-1	NA	NA	CASSLNGGTRKDTEAFF	TGTGCCAGCTCTCTTAATGGGGGGACCCGCAAGGACACTGAAGCTTTCTTT
TRBV3-1/TRBV3-2	TRBJ1-2	NA	NA	CASSQEGVGYGYTF	TGTGCCAGCAGCCAAGAAGGGGTTGGCTATGGCTACACCTTC
TRBV28	TRBJ1-6	TRBD1	NA	CASFTGGYSPLHF	TGTGCCAGTTTTACAGGGGGATATTCACCCCTCCACTTT
TRBV28	TRBJ2-7	NA	NA	CASSSRWDEQYF	TGTGCCAGCAGTTCCAGGTGGGACGAGCAGTACTTC
TRBV2	TRBJ2-1	NA	NA	CASREGVVAPRNEQFF	TGTGCCAGCAGGGAAGGGGTAGTAGCCCCTCGCAATGAGCAGTTCTTC
TRBV7-9	TRBJ2-7	TRBD1	once	CASSKITGQGIYEQYF	TGTGCCAGCAGCAAAATAACGGGACAGGGGATCTACGAGCAGTACTTC
TRBV14	TRBJ2-7	NA	NA	CASSQDGADEQYF	TGTGCCAGCAGCCAAGACGGAGCGGACGAGCAGTACTTC
TRBV3-1/TRBV3-2	TRBJ1-1	NA	NA	CASSQDGRVSKTEAFF	TGTGCCAGCAGCCAAGACGGCAGGGTGAGTAAGACTGAAGCTTTCTTT
TRBV14	TRBJ1-2	NA	once	CASSLMEGYGYTF	TGTGCCAGCAGCTTGATGGAGGGCTATGGCTACACCTTC
TRBV6-5	TRBJ2-1	NA	NA	CASSSPARGQHEQFF	TGTGCCAGCAGTTCTCCGGCTAGAGGTCAGCATGAGCAGTTCTTC
TRBV6-2/TRBV6-3	TRBJ1-5	NA	NA	CASSYGTSNQPQHF	TGTGCCAGCAGTTACGGGACATCAAATCAGCCCCAGCATTTT
TRBV11-2	TRBJ2-3	NA	NA	CASSTRLARYTDTQYF	TGTGCCAGCAGCACCCGACTCGCCAGATACACAGATACGCAGTATTTT
TRBV5-1	TRBJ2-2	NA	NA	CASSFWTAGELFF	TGCGCCAGCAGCTTTTGGACTGCCGGGGAGCTGTTTTTT
TRBV11-2	TRBJ1-1	NA	once	CASSLTKSEAFF	TGTGCCAGCAGCTTAACGAAGTCTGAAGCTTTCTTT
TRBV6-2/TRBV6-3	TRBJ1-5	TRBD1	NA	CASSRTGDGNQPQHF	TGTGCCAGCAGCCGGACAGGGGATGGCAATCAGCCCCAGCATTTT
TRBV9	TRBJ1-3	NA	NA	CASSPTGGMVGNTIYF	TGTGCCAGCAGCCCCACGGGGGGGATGGTCGGAAACACCATATATTTT
TRBV25-1	TRBJ2-3	NA	NA	CASRETGRRATNTDTQYF	TGTGCCAGCAGGGAGACAGGGAGGCGGGCTACGAACACAGATACGCAGTATTTT
TRBV7-9	TRBJ1-5	TRBD1	few	CASSPSTGLDQPQHF	TGTGCCAGCAGCCCCTCGACAGGGCTAGACCAGCCCCAGCATTTT
TRBV5-1	TRBJ1-1	NA	NA	CASSLGSRGNTEAFF	TGCGCCAGCAGCTTGGGATCCAGGGGAAACACTGAAGCTTTCTTT
TRBV7-3	TRBJ2-1	TRBD2	NA	CASSPGLAHNEQFF	TGTGCCAGCAGCCCCGGACTAGCCCACAATGAGCAGTTCTTC
TRBV5-8	TRBJ2-3	TRBD1	NA	CASSLGTSGTVTDTQYF	TGTGCCAGCAGCTTGGGGACCTCCGGGACAGTTACAGATACGCAGTATTTT
TRBV15	TRBJ1-2	NA	NA	CATSPMAKNYGYTF	TGTGCCACCAGCCCGATGGCGAAAAACTATGGCTACACCTTC